A selection of T cell receptor beta chains follows, all from one sample in a study of glioma-infiltrating T cells. TCRdb called the multiplex PCR reads again in MiXCR, with one record for every CDR3 protein. The sample yields under 200,000 distinct CDR3 sequences, around 40% seen once. The sequenced sample consisted of glioma tissue, nonneoplastic brain tissue, or PBMCs (not recorded which). These receptors were taken from a human donor with low-grade glioma or glioblastoma, undergoing nonglioma brain surgery, or in good health (not recorded which). Each CDR3 is given with its conserved first and last residue. The D gene is left open where the match is weak. Size values are once, few and many counts, or a class for expanded clones, and some rows have none.

clone size: many; D gene: NA; V gene: TRBV27; J gene: TRBJ2-2; CDR3 DNA: TGTGCCAGCAGGGAGGAAACAGTCACCGGGGAGCTGTTTTTT; CDR3 protein: CASREETVTGELFF
clone size: many; D gene: TRBD2; V gene: TRBV6-6; J gene: TRBJ2-1; CDR3 DNA: TGTGCCAGCAGTTACGGGACTAGCAGCGATGAGCAGTTCTTC; CDR3 protein: CASSYGTSSDEQFF
clone size: NA; D gene: TRBD1; V gene: TRBV2; J gene: TRBJ2-7; CDR3 DNA: TGTGCCAGCAGGGGGACAGGCCACTCCTACGAGCAGTACTTC; CDR3 protein: CASRGTGHSYEQYF
clone size: few; D gene: NA; V gene: TRBV10-3; J gene: TRBJ1-1; CDR3 DNA: TGTGCCATCAATTCCTACGAGGACACTGAAGCTTTCTTT; CDR3 protein: CAINSYEDTEAFF
clone size: many; D gene: NA; V gene: TRBV28; J gene: TRBJ2-7; CDR3 DNA: TGTGCCAGCAGTTTACAGCGGAGTGCGTTCTACGAGCAGTACTTC; CDR3 protein: CASSLQRSAFYEQYF
clone size: NA; D gene: NA; V gene: TRBV7-2; J gene: TRBJ1-1; CDR3 DNA: TGTGCCAGCAGCCCGAACGGGGGGCTAGGTGCGGCTTTCTTT; CDR3 protein: CASSPNGGLGAAFF
clone size: NA; D gene: TRBD2; V gene: TRBV6-5; J gene: TRBJ2-1; CDR3 DNA: TGTGCCAGCAATAGCGGGAGGTCCTACAATGAGCAGTTCTTC; CDR3 protein: CASNSGRSYNEQFF
clone size: many; D gene: NA; V gene: TRBV6-1; J gene: TRBJ1-4; CDR3 DNA: TGTGCCAGCAGAGAAGGGTCGGCGTATGAAAAACTGTTTTTT; CDR3 protein: CASREGSAYEKLFF
clone size: many; D gene: NA; V gene: TRBV20-1; J gene: TRBJ2-5; CDR3 DNA: TGCAGTGCCCGTAATATAAGGGGCGCGGAAGAGACCCAGTACTTC; CDR3 protein: CSARNIRGAEETQYF
clone size: NA; D gene: NA; V gene: TRBV6-1; J gene: TRBJ1-2; CDR3 DNA: TGTGCCAGCAGTGAAGGGGCCAACTATGGCTACACCTTC; CDR3 protein: CASSEGANYGYTF
clone size: many; D gene: TRBD1; V gene: TRBV20-1; J gene: TRBJ1-6; CDR3 DNA: TGCAGTGCTAGCGGACAGGGAAAGAATTCACCCCTCCACTTT; CDR3 protein: CSASGQGKNSPLHF
clone size: NA; D gene: NA; V gene: TRBV5-1; J gene: TRBJ1-4; CDR3 DNA: TGCGCCAGCAGCTTGACAGGGAAGAGTGAAAAACTGTTTTTT; CDR3 protein: CASSLTGKSEKLFF
clone size: NA; D gene: TRBD2; V gene: TRBV7-8; J gene: TRBJ2-3; CDR3 DNA: TGTGCCAGCACCGCCGGGGGTAGCGGGAGGATAATAGATACGCAGTATTTT; CDR3 protein: CASTAGGSGRIIDTQYF
clone size: NA; D gene: NA; V gene: TRBV6-9; J gene: TRBJ1-4; CDR3 DNA: TGTGCCAGCAGTTTACAGGTGGCGACTAATGAAAAACTGTTTTTT; CDR3 protein: CASSLQVATNEKLFF
clone size: NA; D gene: NA; V gene: TRBV19; J gene: TRBJ2-6; CDR3 DNA: TGTGCCAGTAGTATAGTGTCTGACAACGCCTCTGGGGCCAACGTCCTGACTTTC; CDR3 protein: CASSIVSDNASGANVLTF
clone size: few; D gene: TRBD2; V gene: TRBV10-3; J gene: TRBJ2-7; CDR3 DNA: TGTGCCATCAGGCGACTAGCGGACTCCTACGAGCAGTACTTC; CDR3 protein: CAIRRLADSYEQYF
clone size: NA; D gene: NA; V gene: TRBV7-9; J gene: TRBJ2-5; CDR3 DNA: TGTGCCAGCAGCGCCTCGGGACTTCAAGAGACCCAGTACTTC; CDR3 protein: CASSASGLQETQYF
clone size: NA; D gene: NA; V gene: TRBV24-1; J gene: TRBJ1-1; CDR3 DNA: TGTGCAACCAGTGATTCCGGGGGATTGAACACTGAAGATTTCTTT; CDR3 protein: CATSDSGGLNTEDFF
clone size: NA; D gene: NA; V gene: TRBV7-2; J gene: TRBJ1-4; CDR3 DNA: TGTGCCAGCAGCTTAGTTGGGGGTGGGTTCGGGGCATCAAGTGAAAAACTGTTTTTT; CDR3 protein: CASSLVGGGFGASSEKLFF
clone size: few; D gene: NA; V gene: TRBV29-1; J gene: TRBJ2-7; CDR3 DNA: TGCAGCGTTGAAGATCGGGATGGAATCCCCTTCGAGCAGTACTTC; CDR3 protein: CSVEDRDGIPFEQYF
clone size: NA; D gene: TRBD2; V gene: TRBV12-3/TRBV12-4; J gene: TRBJ2-3; CDR3 DNA: TGTGCCAGCAGTTTCGGGAAATGGACTAGCGGGAGGGAGAGCACAGATACGCAGTATTTT; CDR3 protein: CASSFGKWTSGRESTDTQYF
clone size: many; D gene: TRBD2; V gene: TRBV2; J gene: TRBJ2-1; CDR3 DNA: TGTGCCAGTGGGACTAGCGGGACTAATGAGCAGTTCTTC; CDR3 protein: CASGTSGTNEQFF
clone size: many; D gene: NA; V gene: TRBV7-9; J gene: TRBJ1-6; CDR3 DNA: TGTGCCAGCAGCTTAGTTAATTCACCCCTCCACTTT; CDR3 protein: CASSLVNSPLHF
clone size: few; D gene: TRBD2; V gene: TRBV7-2; J gene: TRBJ2-3; CDR3 DNA: TGTGCCAGCAGCGATCTCACTAGCGGGAGGTTTGGGGGAACAGATACGCAGTATTTT; CDR3 protein: CASSDLTSGRFGGTDTQYF
clone size: many; D gene: NA; V gene: TRBV7-9; J gene: TRBJ1-1; CDR3 DNA: TGTGCCAGCAGCCCGCCCGGGGTATACACTGAAGCTTTCTTT; CDR3 protein: CASSPPGVYTEAFF
clone size: many; D gene: TRBD1; V gene: TRBV6-1; J gene: TRBJ2-1; CDR3 DNA: TGTGCCAGCAGTGGTCACAGGGGGCGCCGAAATGAGCAGTTCTTC; CDR3 protein: CASSGHRGRRNEQFF
clone size: NA; D gene: NA; V gene: TRBV5-1; J gene: TRBJ2-7; CDR3 DNA: TGCGCCAGCACCTTAGGTTCCAGCGGCTACGAGCAGTACTTC; CDR3 protein: CASTLGSSGYEQYF
clone size: many; D gene: TRBD1; V gene: TRBV15; J gene: TRBJ2-1; CDR3 DNA: TGTGCCACCAGCAGCCTGGGACAGGGTGAACACAATGAGCAGTTCTTC; CDR3 protein: CATSSLGQGEHNEQFF